The 17 T cell receptor beta chains reported below all come from one sample, sequenced in a study of T cell changes during pregnancy in multiple sclerosis. Assay: immunoSEQ multiplex PCR; the TCRdb copy retains only in-frame clones and omits some. The table records some 93,000 clones, 91% of them present only once. Source: peripheral blood, taken after pregnancy. The receptors come from a female donor in good health, enrolled as a control in a pregnancy study.

J is TRBJ2-1 and V is TRBV7-3; D remains unclear. CDR3 length: 13 residues. The germline CDR1 and CDR2 sequences are SGHTA and FQGTGA. V was clipped by 0 bases and J by 6 bases, with 6 bases between them. The CDR3 nucleotides read TGTGCCAGCAGCTTAACTACTGCCAATGAGCAGTTCTTC. Translation: CASSLTTANEQFF.

The chain is built from TRBV5-1 and TRBJ1-6; D is possibly TRBD1 (5 bases). Germline V CDR1 and CDR2: SGHRS, YFSETQ. CDR3 length: 15 amino acids. Trimming removed 0 bases at V and 16 bases at J, with 20 bases between. This chain's CDR3 is CASSLAGGQGEALHF. The CDR3 bases are TGCGCCAGCAGCTTGGCCGGAGGACAAGGGGAGGCTCTCCACTTT.

The chain links TRBV6-5 to TRBJ2-5; D not resolved. Germline CDR1 is MNHEY and CDR2 is SVGAGI. The CDR3 spans 15 residues. With 6 bases removed from V and 1 base from J, the gap between germline ends came to 15 bases. The CDR3 bases are TGTGCCAGCAGAGAATATACACCAATCCAAGAGACCCAGTACTTC. It yields the protein CASREYTPIQETQYF.

This sequence joins TRBV27 and TRBJ1-6; D unclear. The CDR3 totals 14 residues. With 2 bases removed from V and 8 bases from J, the gap between germline ends came to 10 bases. In germline, CDR1 is MNHEY, CDR2 SMNVEV (reference sequence). This CDR3 is CASSLRGFDSPLHF. For the CDR3, the DNA is TGTGCCAGCAGTTTACGGGGATTCGATTCACCCCTCCACTTT.

This chain uses TRBV6-6 with TRBJ2-7, with 8 positions matching TRBD1. Germline values: CDR1 MNHNY, CDR2 SVGAGI (reference sequence). The CDR3 contains 14 residues. The V and J ends lost 5 bases and 3 bases, in that order; junction bases with no gene match: 6. The CDR3 is CASSGRTGNYEQYF. DNA of the CDR3: TGTGCCAGCAGTGGTCGGACAGGGAACTACGAGCAGTACTTC.

This clone has only one observation. This chain joins TRBV7-2 and TRBJ2-5; the match to TRBD2 covers 8 bases. Germline CDR1 SGHTA, CDR2 FQGNSA. This CDR3 comprises 15 residues. J was trimmed by 4 bases and V by 5 bases; bases with no gene match: 9. This CDR3 reads CASSRSGGPGETQYF. Here the CDR3 DNA reads TGTGCCAGCAGCCGTTCGGGGGGGCCAGGAGAGACCCAGTACTTC.

The chain carries TRBV25-1 and TRBJ2-1, with D tentatively TRBD2 (5 bases). The CDR3 is made up of 15 amino acids. CDR1 is MGHDK, CDR2 SYGVNS, per germline. The V gene lost 1 base and the J gene lost 9 bases, with 16 bases spanning the gap. CDR3 loop: CASSESPTGSVEQFF. The DNA of the CDR3 is TGTGCCAGCAGTGAATCTCCCACGGGGAGCGTTGAGCAGTTCTTC. Variable domain in full (rest from reference TRBV25-1 and TRBJ2-1): EADIYQTPRYLVIGTGKKITLECSQTMGHDKMYWYQQDPGMELHLIHYSYGVNSTEKGDLSSESTVSRIRTEHFPLTLESARPSHTSQYLCASSESPTGSVEQFFGPGTRLTVL.

In this sample, this clone turned up a few times. V and J are TRBV9 and TRBJ1-5; tentatively, D is TRBD1 (5 bases). The CDR3 loop spans 14 amino acids. Germline V CDR1 and CDR2: SGDLS, YYNGEE. V lost 3 bases to trimming and J lost 1 base, with 8 bases between them. DNA of the CDR3: TGTGCCAGCAGCGCCGGGGGGAGCAATCAGCCCCAGCATTTT. Translating it yields CASSAGGSNQPQHF.

The chain carries TRBV4-2 and TRBJ2-7; TRBD2 matches at 11 bases. J was trimmed by 2 bases and V by 0 bases; bases with no gene match: 6. The CDR3 contains 17 residues. Germline CDR1 is LGHNA and CDR2 is YNFKEQ. Here the CDR3 DNA reads TGTGCCAGCAGCCAAGATGCAACTAGCGGGGGACCCTACGAGCAGTACTTC. Encoded protein: CASSQDATSGGPYEQYF.

The chain uses TRBV7-9 and TRBJ2-5; 7 bases agree with TRBD2. V lost 2 bases, J lost 1 base, and 4 bases stayed unmatched. The CDR3 has 15 residues. Germline-derived CDR1 and CDR2 are SEHNR and FQNEAQ (reference sequence). DNA for the CDR3: TGTGCCAGCAGCTTACGCGCTAGCGGCCAAGAGACCCAGTACTTC. This encodes CASSLRASGQETQYF.

The chain uses TRBV9 and TRBJ1-1; tentative D call: TRBD1 (6 bases). Germline CDR1 is SGDLS and CDR2 is YYNGEE. The CDR3 is 13 residues long. The V and J ends lost 4 bases and 2 bases respectively, with 9 bases between them. The CDR3: CASSTRGNTEAFF. CDR3 coding DNA: TGTGCCAGCAGCACCAGGGGTAACACTGAAGCTTTCTTT.

The chain combines TRBV7-9 with TRBJ1-4, with D possibly TRBD1 on 6 matching bases. V lost 4 bases, J lost 5 bases, and 17 bases lay in between. The germline CDR1 and CDR2 sequences are SEHNR and FQNEAQ (reference sequence). The CDR3 runs to 16 residues. CDR3 nucleotides: TGTGCCAGCAGCTACCCCAGGGGCGAACAGAATGAAAAACTGTTTTTT. It codes for CASSYPRGEQNEKLFF.

The chain joins TRBV29-1 to TRBJ2-7; the match to TRBD1 covers 9 bases. With V trimmed by 0 bases and J by 7 bases, 4 bases remained unmatched. This CDR3 is built from 13 residues. Germline-derived CDR1 and CDR2 are SQVTM and ANQGSEA. CDR3 DNA: TGCAGCGTTGAAGAGGGACAGGGTCGGGAGCAGTACTTC. As protein: CSVEEGQGREQYF.

CDR3 in DNA: TGTGCCAGCACCTCGGGACTCTCGGTGGATACGCAGTATTTT. Its protein product is CASTSGLSVDTQYF. This chain joins TRBV28 and TRBJ2-3; possible D gene TRBD2, 6 bases. Germline V lookup: CDR1 MDHEN, CDR2 SYDVKM. The CDR3 is 14 amino acids. With 7 bases removed from V and 6 bases from J, the gap between germline ends came to 17 bases.

The rearrangement joins TRBV7-3 to TRBJ2-5, with TRBD2 matching over 7 bases. With 1 base clipped from V and 5 bases from J, the junction kept 16 bases outside the gene matches. The V gene's germline CDR1 is SGHTA and CDR2 FQGTGA. The CDR3 has 18 amino acids. CDR3 sequence reads: CASSLRGGAGRQRETQYF. CDR3 DNA: TGTGCCAGCAGCTTAAGGGGAGGGGCAGGCCGCCAACGGGAGACCCAGTACTTC.

The chain's CDR3 is CASSPVSAMGRTEAFF. CDR3 in DNA: TGTGCCAGCAGCCCGGTCAGTGCTATGGGGAGGACTGAAGCTTTCTTT. V and J are TRBV9 and TRBJ1-1, with D uncertain. The V and J ends lost 4 bases and 5 bases respectively, with 21 bases between them. The CDR3 runs to 16 residues. Germline CDR1 SGDLS, CDR2 YYNGEE.

The chain joins TRBV10-3 to TRBJ2-3, with 11 bases identical to TRBD1. The V and J ends lost 10 bases and 5 bases, in that order; junction bases with no gene match: 8. CDR3 size: 14 residues. In germline, CDR1 is ENHRY, CDR2 SYGVKD. The CDR3 sequence is CATHGTGGIDTQYF. CDR3 in DNA: TGTGCCACCCACGGGACAGGGGGAATAGATACGCAGTATTTT.